This T cell receptor beta chain was identified in a study of T-cell reconstitution after alpha-beta-depleted transplantation in children. This clonotype showed up just a few times. Preparation of the TCRbeta library was carried out with unique molecular identifiers. TCRdb analysed the PCR reads with MiXCR anew, one entry per CDR3 protein. The profile shows approximately 340,000 distinct CDR3 sequences, under 13% of them singletons. V dropped 4 bases and J dropped 7; count of bases not matched to a gene: 3. This CDR3 has 13 amino acids. From germline, CDR1 is SQVTM and CDR2 ANQGSEA. This TCR came from a human donor who donated a stem cell graft to a child with acute lymphoblastic leukemia. Sequencing was performed on PBMCs from the stem cell graft donor, taken from the stem cell graft. The chain recombines TRBV29-1 with TRBJ2-1; TRBD2 agrees at 11 bases. The CDR3 is CSVGASGRNEQFF. The DNA of the CDR3 is TGCAGCGTTGGGGCTAGCGGGAGGAATGAGCAGTTCTTC.